This note documents a single T cell receptor (beta chain) sequence. Germline CDR1 is SGHTA and CDR2 is FQGNSA. The CDR3 extends over 14 amino acids. With 6 bases removed from V and 6 bases from J, the gap between germline ends came to 14 bases. This entry is derived from a study of T cell responses to AZD1222 COVID-19 vaccine. Here immunoSEQ multiplex PCR was the method, and the copy in TCRdb shows in-frame clones only, minus some. The sample lists about 110,000 clones, about 94% occurring once. The TCR originated in an adult who received the AZD1222 COVID-19 vaccine. V and J are TRBV7-2 and TRBJ2-2; D is perhaps TRBD1 (5 bases). This material consisted of peripheral blood, taken 28 days after the second AZD1222 dose. This CDR3 reads CASRMAGLPGELFF. Written as DNA, the CDR3 is TGTGCCAGCAGGATGGCAGGGTTGCCCGGGGAGCTGTTTTTT.